These 21 T cell receptor beta chains share one sample of origin, sequenced in a study of blood T cell repertoires in COVID-19 (dated by TCRdb to between 2020 and 2021). Receptor amplification or capture employed the immunoSEQ multiplex PCR assay. The immuneACCESS repertoire file appears here via TCRdb, limited to in-frame rearrangements. These files lack a portion of the clones; in checked studies, under half of the deficit traces to unresolved V genes, and the cause of the others is not known. The sample table contains some 200,000 clones; only one count was recorded for about 81% of them. The ten largest account for roughly 14% of the sample. The material sequenced was peripheral blood. The receptors were sampled from a young man with active or convalescent COVID-19.

The chain links TRBV14 to TRBJ2-7; 11 bases fit TRBD1. Germline CDR1 reads SGHDN; CDR2 reads FVKESK. V gave up 0 bases and J gave up 0 bases; unmatched junction bases: 7. This CDR3 has 18 residues. CDR3: CASSQDLGQGAFSYEQYF. The CDR3 coding sequence is TGTGCCAGCAGCCAAGATCTTGGACAGGGGGCCTTCTCCTACGAGCAGTACTTC. Full variable domain (outside the CDR3, taken from reference TRBV14 and TRBJ2-7): EAGVTQFPSHSVIEKGQTVTLRCDPISGHDNLYWYRRVMGKEIKFLLHFVKESKQDESGMPNNRFLAERTGGTYSTLKVQPAELEDSGVYFCASSQDLGQGAFSYEQYFGPGTRLTVT.

The chain links TRBV9 to TRBJ1-1; 9 bases line up with TRBD1. The trim removed 0 bases at V and 3 bases at J, leaving 3 bases unmatched. The CDR3 length is 15 residues. Germline V lookup: CDR1 SGDLS, CDR2 YYNGEE. The CDR3 protein is CASSVGDREDTEAFF. The CDR3 region has the DNA TGTGCCAGCAGCGTAGGGGACAGGGAGGACACTGAAGCTTTCTTT.

The CDR3 protein is CATSDVSGGTYNEQFF. CDR3 in DNA: TGTGCCACCAGTGATGTCTCAGGGGGCACGTACAATGAGCAGTTCTTC. V and J are TRBV24-1 and TRBJ2-1; 8 positions match TRBD1. CDR3 length: 16 amino acids. V lost 3 bases, J lost 4 bases, and 7 bases stayed unmatched. Germline V gene sequence: CDR1 KGHDR, CDR2 SFDVKD.

The chain recombines TRBV11-3 with TRBJ2-3; TRBD2 agrees at 12 bases. CDR1 SGHNT and CDR2 YENEEA come from the germline V gene. Unmatched junction bases numbered 5, after V lost 4 bases and J lost 3 bases. CDR3 length: 16 amino acids. CDR3 in amino acids: CASSSLAGGPTDTQYF. Written as DNA, the CDR3 is TGTGCCAGCAGCTCCCTAGCGGGAGGGCCGACAGATACGCAGTATTTT.

In its sample, this clone was seen once. The V gene is TRBV11-3, the J gene TRBJ2-3; D call uncertain. CDR3 length equals 11 residues. V lost 1 base and J lost 7, with 3 bases in between. Looked up from germline, CDR1 is SGHNT and CDR2 is YENEEA. The CDR3 nucleotides read TGTGCCAGCAGCTTAGGTAATACGCAGTATTTT. Translated: CASSLGNTQYF.

The rearrangement joins TRBV19 to TRBJ1-6; D remains ambiguous. CDR1 and CDR2 (germline): LNHDA, SQIVND (reference sequence). The CDR3 has 15 residues. Trimming left V 1 base short and J 8 bases short, with 12 bases between. The CDR3 loop is CASSIGREVDSPLHF. The CDR3 coding sequence is TGTGCCAGTAGTATAGGACGGGAAGTTGATTCACCCCTCCACTTT. Full variable domain (outside the CDR3, taken from reference TRBV19 and TRBJ1-6): DGGITQSPKYLFRKEGQNVTLSCEQNLNHDAMYWYRQDPGQGLRLIYYSQIVNDFQKGDIAEGYSVSREKKESFPLTVTSAQKNPTAFYLCASSIGREVDSPLHFGNGTRLTVT.

The chain joins TRBV11-3 to TRBJ2-5, with D possibly being TRBD1 (6 bases). The germline V gene has CDR1 SGHNT and CDR2 YENEEA. V was shortened by 5 bases and J by 6 bases, with 13 bases between the two germline ends. The CDR3 loop spans 13 amino acids. The CDR3 DNA reads TGTGCCAGCAGCCCGCAGGGGTGGAAGACCCAGTACTTC. Translated, it gives CASSPQGWKTQYF.

The chain has TRBV6-5 and TRBJ1-1; maybe TRBD1 (5 bases). The CDR3 length is 13 residues. Germline V gives CDR1 MNHEY, CDR2 SVGAGI. V shed 6 bases and J shed 1 base, with 9 bases lying between them. The CDR3 is CASSLDRNTEAFF. CDR3 coding DNA: TGTGCCAGCAGCCTTGACAGGAACACTGAAGCTTTCTTT.

The chain couples TRBV2 to TRBJ2-5, with 11 bases identical to TRBD2. Unmatched junction bases numbered 7, after V lost 6 bases and J lost 1 base. Germline assignment: CDR1 SNHLY and CDR2 FYNNEI. This CDR3 comprises 16 residues. The CDR3 is CASRLGLAGSQETQYF. The DNA of the CDR3 is TGTGCCAGCAGACTAGGACTAGCGGGTAGCCAAGAGACCCAGTACTTC.

This clone was detected only a few times. This rearrangement joins TRBV30 to TRBJ2-7; 8 bases are shared with TRBD1. Germline loops: CDR1 GTSNPN, CDR2 SVGIG (reference sequence). This CDR3 spans 13 amino acids. V shed 4 bases, J shed 5 bases, and the junction held 7 bases outside the gene matches. In DNA form, the CDR3 reads TGTGCCTGGATCGGGCAGGGGGCCCACGAGCAGTACGTC. This sequence encodes CAWIGQGAHEQYV.

CDR3 coding DNA: TGTGCCAGCAGCTCGACTAGCGGGAAAGTCCAGCAGTTCTTC. Amino acid sequence: CASSSTSGKVQQFF. The rearrangement joins TRBV6-1 to TRBJ2-1; 11 bases are shared with TRBD2. The germline gives CDR1 MNHNS, CDR2 SASEGT. V was clipped by 6 bases and J by 11 bases; unmatched bases: 9. This CDR3 is built from 14 residues.

This chain joins TRBV27 and TRBJ2-1; 7 bases agree with TRBD2. Germline CDR1 reads MNHEY; CDR2 reads SMNVEV (reference sequence). The CDR3 runs 16 residues. V dropped 0 bases and J dropped 8; count of bases not matched to a gene: 10. The CDR3 spells CASSLSQAGTRDEQFF. CDR3 sequence (DNA): TGTGCCAGCAGTTTATCCCAAGCGGGAACCCGTGATGAGCAGTTCTTC.

The V and J genes are TRBV14 and TRBJ1-4, with D tentatively TRBD1 (6 bases). V was shortened by 3 bases and J by 11 bases, with 22 bases between the two germline ends. CDR3 size: 16 residues. The germline V gene encodes CDR1 SGHDN and CDR2 FVKESK. CDR3 loop: CASSHILSGVTGKLFF. The CDR3 DNA reads TGTGCCAGCAGCCATATTCTGTCAGGGGTTACGGGGAAACTGTTTTTT. Full variable domain (outside the CDR3, taken from reference TRBV14 and TRBJ1-4): EAGVTQFPSHSVIEKGQTVTLRCDPISGHDNLYWYRRVMGKEIKFLLHFVKESKQDESGMPNNRFLAERTGGTYSTLKVQPAELEDSGVYFCASSHILSGVTGKLFFGSGTQLSVL.

This clone was counted once. This sequence joins TRBV24-1 and TRBJ1-4; D is ambiguous. Germline V gene lookup returns CDR1 KGHDR and CDR2 SFDVKD. The CDR3 length is 15 residues. V was clipped by 4 bases and J by 1 base, with 9 bases between them. The CDR3 DNA is TGTGCCACCAGTGAATCCGGGGAAACTAATGAAAAACTGTTTTTT. Protein product: CATSESGETNEKLFF.

This sequence joins TRBV19 and TRBJ2-3; TRBD2 matches at 7 bases. Germline V gene sequence: CDR1 LNHDA, CDR2 SQIVND (reference sequence). The CDR3 runs to 18 residues. The V and J ends lost 1 base and 1 base, in that order; junction bases with no gene match: 11. CDR3 sequence (DNA): TGTGCCAGTAGTATAGCCCTGGGGGGGAGGGCCGGCACAGATACGCAGTATTTT. Translation: CASSIALGGRAGTDTQYF.

The chain combines TRBV7-2 with TRBJ2-3; 11 nucleotides align to TRBD1. Germline CDR1 reads SGHTA; CDR2 reads FQGNSA. CDR3 length equals 14 residues. The V and J ends lost 5 bases and 3 bases, in that order; junction bases with no gene match: 1. The CDR3 bases are TGTGCCAGCAGCCGGGACAGGGGGACAGATACGCAGTATTTT. This codes for CASSRDRGTDTQYF.

The chain joins TRBV24-1 to TRBJ2-3; 9 nucleotides match TRBD1. This CDR3 has 14 amino acids. Germline lookup yields CDR1 KGHDR and CDR2 SFDVKD. The V segment lost 5 bases and the J segment 5 bases; nucleotides outside the gene matches: 4. CDR3 sequence: CATSVTGGVDTQYF. The CDR3 DNA reads as TGTGCCACCAGTGTCACAGGGGGCGTAGATACGCAGTATTTT.

The chain combines TRBV6-5 with TRBJ1-1, with a possible D match to TRBD1 (5 bases). The CDR3 spans 12 residues. Germline CDR1 MNHEY, CDR2 SVGAGI. V gave up 8 bases and J gave up 6 bases, with 13 bases separating them. Here the CDR3 reads CASGRQPAEAFF. CDR3 bases: TGTGCCAGCGGAAGACAGCCGGCTGAAGCTTTCTTT.

This chain links TRBV27 with TRBJ2-3; D is unclear. There are 13 residues in the CDR3. The V gene's germline CDR1 is MNHEY and CDR2 SMNVEV (reference sequence). Trimming stripped 4 bases from V and 1 base from J, with 6 bases between. This chain's CDR3 is CASSSTGTDTQYF. CDR3 in DNA: TGTGCCAGCAGTTCTACGGGCACAGATACGCAGTATTTT.

In this sample, this clone turned up a few times. This sequence joins TRBV7-9 and TRBJ2-3, with TRBD2 as a possible D gene (6 bases). V lost 4 bases and J 6 bases, leaving 23 bases between the germline ends. Germline CDR1 SEHNR, CDR2 FQNEAQ (reference sequence). This CDR3 has 17 residues. The CDR3 DNA is TGTGCCAGCAGCTCAGCCCCCTCCGGGAGCCTCTCCGATACGCAGTATTTT. As protein: CASSSAPSGSLSDTQYF.

The chain joins TRBV11-2 to TRBJ2-5, with D possibly matching TRBD2 (6 bases). The CDR3 extends over 14 amino acids. V shed 5 bases and J shed 5 bases, with 15 bases lying between them. Germline V CDR1 and CDR2: SGHAT, FQNNGV. CDR3 nucleotide sequence: TGTGCCAGCAGCGCAAGGAGAAGCGGGGAGACCCAGTACTTC. Translated, it gives CASSARRSGETQYF.